This TCR beta chain is from a study of T cells in Graves' hyperthyroidism and ophthalmopathy. Study-level background: Peripheral blood was obtained at initial diagnosis, preceding any treatment.

Germline CDR1 reads MDHEN; CDR2 reads SYDVKM. Trimming took 3 bases from V and 7 from J, leaving 16 bases between them. There are 16 residues in the CDR3. The investigators amplified TCR beta CDR3 regions from RNA transcripts. First-round RT-PCR of the TCR CDR3 relied on the HTBI primer set. Using its own MiXCR run on the multiplex PCR reads, TCRdb lists one record per CDR3 protein. The table shows 350,000 or so distinct CDR3 sequences, with roughly a fifth occurring only once. This clonotype was counted ten times or more. Absence of ophthalmopathy progression within 18 months defined stable Graves' hyperthyroidism. Patients between 18 and 65 years old had hyperthyroidism, newly diagnosed and lasting under 2 months.

The receptor comes from a woman in her forties or fifties with Graves' hyperthyroidism. Sequencing was done on a sample of blood. The V gene is TRBV28, the J gene TRBJ1-6; TRBD1 is a possible D gene (5 bases). As DNA, the CDR3 is TGTGCCAGCAGTTTCTCAACGGGACCGCTCAATTCACCCCTCCACTTT. Protein product: CASSFSTGPLNSPLHF.